This TCR beta chain was captured by sequencing in a study of blood T cell repertoires in COVID-19. This CDR3 comprises 13 residues. The V and J ends lost 2 bases and 9 bases, in that order; junction bases with no gene match: 8. Germline-derived CDR1 and CDR2 are SGHDT and YYEEEE. Here immunoSEQ multiplex PCR was the method, and the copy in TCRdb shows in-frame clones only, minus some. The sample consists of over 35,000 clones, 86% of them appearing once. The sequenced material came from peripheral blood. The rearrangement joins TRBV5-6 to TRBJ2-7, with 7 bases that match TRBD1. This sequence originates from a man aged 60 to 75 with active COVID-19. CDR3 loop: CASSLPGQAGQYF. The CDR3 DNA is TGTGCCAGCAGCTTACCAGGACAGGCTGGGCAGTACTTC.